This T cell receptor (beta chain) originates from a study of PD-1 blockade in mismatch repair-deficient tumors (dated by TCRdb to the late 2010s). With regard to the full study: Between late 2013 and late 2016, more than 75 consecutive patients with 12 mismatch repair-deficient cancer types, all previously treated and progressing, were enrolled in the trial. Tumor-associated T cell clones in the peripheral blood of patients responding to PD-1 blockade were tracked using deep sequencing of TCR CDR3 regions. The study at large found these results: Rapid expansion after pembrolizumab followed by contraction, generally before radiologic responses, was shown by tumor-resident clones, which were often undetectable in blood before treatment.

The germline V gene specifies SGHTA as CDR1 and FQGTGA as CDR2. The CDR3 starts with the cysteine, ends with the phenylalanine, and has 18 residues. Only the CDR3 DNA stays, 54 bases, in frame from base 1. Between the V and J ends, shortened by 2 bases and 5 bases respectively, the junction contains 24 bases. Libraries were prepared through the immunoSEQ multiplex PCR assay. TCRdb's version of the immuneACCESS table is confined to in-frame rearrangements and falls short of the full clone set. An unresolved V gene accounts for under half of the shortfall where checked; the remainder is of unknown origin. The sample contains tens of thousands of clones, around 73% of them found a single time. Jointly, the top ten make up about 5% of the sample. Turning to this clone: The specificity of this receptor is unknown. Base qualities are not provided; no much larger clone lies one nucleotide away.

For each enrolled patient, mismatch repair deficiency was established using either polymerase chain reaction or immunohistochemistry. TCR sequencing was performed for a few patients who responded to pembrolizumab therapy. In the phase II trial, pembrolizumab PD-1 blockade was tested prospectively in advanced mismatch repair-deficient cancers, no matter which tissue of origin the cancers came from. Peripheral blood T cell samples were gathered serially, both before PD-1 blockade started and at multiple time points afterward. Blood sampling times were reported as weeks after the first pembrolizumab dose.

The sequence was obtained from an adult with mismatch repair-deficient cancer. Material: peripheral blood, obtained 2 weeks after starting pembrolizumab. Recombination joined TRBV7-3 with TRBJ1-2; the D gene is perhaps TRBD1, from 5 matching bases. CDR3 loop: CASSLEPCRQTVRYGYTF. Here is the DNA: TGTGCCAGCAGCTTAGAACCCTGCCGGCAGACAGTAAGGTATGGCTACACCTTC.